Ten or more counts support the clone carrying this T cell receptor beta chain. Its antigen is not known. Trimming cost V 8 bases and J 4 bases, with 12 bases left between them. There are 13 residues in the CDR3. Germline V CDR1 and CDR2: MNHEY, SMNVEV (reference sequence). TCRdb re-derived calls from the 5' RACE reads in MiXCR, one entry per CDR3 protein. Here the sample spans some 28,000 distinct CDR3 sequences, around 10% being singletons. The sample belongs to a study of neurological immune-mediated disorders. Study outcomes and limitations: The greatest degree of TCR clonal expansion was observed in HTLV-1-associated myelopathy, with the lowest in multiple sclerosis, below that of healthy controls.

The receptor's source is a man between 60 and 75 years old in good health. Sequencing input: PBMCs. The J gene is TRBJ2-1, the V gene TRBV27; D not resolved. As DNA, the CDR3 is TGTGCCAGCGGCTACTGGGGATACAATGAGCAGTTCTTC. It encodes CASGYWGYNEQFF.